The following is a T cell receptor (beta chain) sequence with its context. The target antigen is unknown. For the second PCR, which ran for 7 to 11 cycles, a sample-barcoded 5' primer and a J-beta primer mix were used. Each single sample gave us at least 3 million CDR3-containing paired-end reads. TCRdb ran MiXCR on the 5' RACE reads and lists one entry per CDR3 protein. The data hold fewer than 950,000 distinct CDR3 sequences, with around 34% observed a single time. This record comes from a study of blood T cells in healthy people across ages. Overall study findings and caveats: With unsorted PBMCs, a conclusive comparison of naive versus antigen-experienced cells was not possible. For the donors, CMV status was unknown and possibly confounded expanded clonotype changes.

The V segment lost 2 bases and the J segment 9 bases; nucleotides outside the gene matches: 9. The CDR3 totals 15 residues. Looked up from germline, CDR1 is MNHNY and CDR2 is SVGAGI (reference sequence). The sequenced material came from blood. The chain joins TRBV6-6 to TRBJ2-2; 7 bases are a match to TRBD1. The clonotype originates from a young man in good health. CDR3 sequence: CASSYDRAKGRELFF. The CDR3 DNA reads TGTGCCAGCAGTTACGACAGGGCGAAGGGTCGGGAGCTGTTTTTT.